The T cell receptor beta chain described here comes from a study of metastatic and nonmetastatic thyroid tumors. Patients underwent thyroid surgery, and none had received any treatment before it. CDR1 is MNHNS and CDR2 is SASEGT in the germline V gene. The CDR3 spans 14 residues. V dropped 5 bases and J dropped 12; count of bases not matched to a gene: 12. This clone was seen more than once but under ten times. Through MiXCR, TCRdb re-clonotyped the PCR reads. The data show about 32,000 clones, 33% seen once. The source material was tumor tissue. The source is a female donor with papillary thyroid cancer or a benign thyroid nodule (not recorded which). Some clones in this sample may be carry-over from other donors' samples. This chain links TRBV6-1 with TRBJ2-1; TRBD2 matches 8 bases. The CDR3 sequence is CASSPGGVGRGQFF. The CDR3 nucleotides read TGTGCCAGCAGTCCGGGGGGGGTCGGTCGCGGGCAGTTCTTC.